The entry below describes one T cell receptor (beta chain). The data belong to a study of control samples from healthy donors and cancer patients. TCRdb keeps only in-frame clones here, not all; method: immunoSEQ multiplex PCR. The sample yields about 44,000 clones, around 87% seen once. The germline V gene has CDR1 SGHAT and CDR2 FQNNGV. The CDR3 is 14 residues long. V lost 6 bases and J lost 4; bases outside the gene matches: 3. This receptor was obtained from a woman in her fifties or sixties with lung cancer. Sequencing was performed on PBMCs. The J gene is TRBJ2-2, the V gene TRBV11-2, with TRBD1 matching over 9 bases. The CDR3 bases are TGTGCCAGCAGACCGGACAGGGGCACCGGGGAGCTGTTTTTT. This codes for CASRPDRGTGELFF.